The 12 T cell receptor beta chains reported below all come from one sample, sequenced in a study of a mutant IDH1 vaccine in newly diagnosed glioma. TCRdb keeps only in-frame clones here, not all; method: immunoSEQ multiplex PCR. The sample holds approximately 45,000 clones, approximately 90% seen once. Time point of the sample: week 23, last vaccination. Vaccinated patients received 300 ug of mutant IDH1 20-mer peptide per dose, with topical imiquimod. Their antigen targets remain unknown. Sequencing used PBMCs, obtained from a glioma patient whose treatment included an IDH1 peptide vaccine. The receptors shown here come from a man in his fifties or sixties with glioma.

This clone appeared once. The chain couples TRBV27 to TRBJ2-1, with TRBD2 matching over 9 bases. The germline CDR1 and CDR2 sequences are MNHEY and SMNVEV (reference sequence). The V gene end was trimmed by 3 bases and the J gene end by 8 bases; junction bases not matched to a gene: 5. CDR3 length: 14 amino acids. The chain's CDR3 is CASSFSREGDEQFF. In nucleotides, the CDR3 is TGTGCCAGCAGTTTCTCGCGGGAGGGGGATGAGCAGTTCTTC.

This chain joins TRBV9 and TRBJ1-2; 7 bases match TRBD1. CDR3 length equals 14 residues. The germline V gene encodes CDR1 SGDLS and CDR2 YYNGEE. Losses at the gene ends were 2 bases for V and 2 bases for J; bases not matched to a gene: 3. The CDR3 DNA reads TGTGCCAGCAGCGTTCGGGGACAGAACTATGGCTACACCTTC. Residues: CASSVRGQNYGYTF.

The V and J genes are TRBV19 and TRBJ2-7; TRBD2 aligns across 8 bases. Germline loops: CDR1 LNHDA, CDR2 SQIVND (reference sequence). CDR3 length: 14 amino acids. Germline trimming cut 4 bases from V and 5 bases from J; bases unmatched to any gene: 7. CDR3 DNA sequence: TGTGCCAGTAGTAACCGCGGGGGGCGCGACGAGCAGTACTTC. This translates into CASSNRGGRDEQYF. Combining the CDR3 with reference TRBV19 and TRBJ2-7 gives the whole variable domain DGGITQSPKYLFRKEGQNVTLSCEQNLNHDAMYWYRQDPGQGLRLIYYSQIVNDFQKGDIAEGYSVSREKKESFPLTVTSAQKNPTAFYLCASSNRGGRDEQYFGPGTRLTVT.

J is TRBJ2-7 and V is TRBV6-6; D may be TRBD1 (6 bases). CDR3 length equals 14 residues. Deletions cut 6 bases from V and 3 bases from J, with 15 bases between. CDR1 and CDR2 (germline): MNHNY, SVGAGI (reference sequence). The CDR3 DNA sequence: TGTGCCAGCAGAGACTGGACAGATAGCTACGAGCAGTACTTC. Amino acids: CASRDWTDSYEQYF.

This clone came up once. The CDR3 nucleotides are TGTGCCAGTAGCCTGACAGGGTGGGGCGAAGAGACCCAGTACTTC. It specifies CASSLTGWGEETQYF. J is TRBJ2-5 and V is TRBV19; 7 nucleotides align to TRBD1. Germline V gene lookup returns CDR1 LNHDA and CDR2 SQIVND (reference sequence). V lost 6 bases and J lost 3; bases outside the gene matches: 10. The length of the CDR3 is 15 residues.

The chain uses TRBV5-1 and TRBJ2-2; D gene uncertain. Germline V gene lookup returns CDR1 SGHRS and CDR2 YFSETQ. The V gene lost 3 bases and the J gene lost 4 bases, with 19 bases spanning the gap. The CDR3 spans 17 residues. This CDR3 reads CASSSTQLSDPTGELFF. Written as DNA, the CDR3 is TGCGCCAGCAGCTCGACACAGCTATCCGATCCCACCGGGGAGCTGTTTTTT. Combining the CDR3 with reference TRBV5-1 and TRBJ2-2 gives the whole variable domain KAGVTQTPRYLIKTRGQQVTLSCSPISGHRSVSWYQQTPGQGLQFLFEYFSETQRNKGNFPGRFSGRQFSNSRSEMNVSTLELGDSALYLCASSSTQLSDPTGELFFGEGSRLTVL.

The chain links TRBV10-1 to TRBJ2-7, with unresolved D. V was clipped by 3 bases and J by 3 bases, with 3 bases between them. Germline V lookup: CDR1 WNHNN, CDR2 SYGVQD (reference sequence). The CDR3 runs to 11 residues. The CDR3 DNA follows: TGCGCCAGCAGTGACAGCTACGAGCAGTACTTC. Translating gives CASSDSYEQYF.

The gene calls are TRBV5-1 and TRBJ2-6; 7 nucleotides align to TRBD2. Losses at the gene ends were 0 bases for V and 0 bases for J; bases not matched to a gene: 0. Per the germline V gene, CDR1 is SGHRS and CDR2 is YFSETQ. The CDR3 length is 16 residues. The DNA of the CDR3 is TGCGCCAGCAGCTTGGGGGGGGGCTCTGGGGCCAACGTCCTGACTTTC. Its protein is CASSLGGGSGANVLTF.

J is TRBJ1-1 and V is TRBV4-3; tentative D call: TRBD1 (5 bases). The CDR3 extends over 14 amino acids. Germline V gene data show CDR1 as LGHNA and CDR2 as YSLEER. V gave up 1 base and J gave up 6 bases, with 12 bases separating them. The CDR3 loop reads CASSQGQNLPEAFF. The CDR3 bases are TGCGCCAGCAGCCAAGGACAGAACCTCCCTGAAGCTTTCTTT.

This chain links TRBV19 with TRBJ1-1; D is undetermined. The germline V and J ends were trimmed by 3 bases and 2 bases, with 4 bases remaining between them. Germline CDR1 and CDR2: LNHDA and SQIVND (reference sequence). The CDR3 contains 12 residues. CDR3 protein: CASSIGNTEAFF. CDR3 in DNA: TGTGCCAGTAGTATCGGAAACACTGAAGCTTTCTTT.

The chain carries TRBV6-5 and TRBJ2-1, with TRBD2 identical over 9 bases. The CDR3 runs 14 residues. Germline V gene lookup returns CDR1 MNHEY and CDR2 SVGAGI. The trim removed 0 bases at V and 15 bases at J, leaving 9 bases unmatched. The CDR3 here is CASSYSPSSGAGFF. Written as DNA, the CDR3 is TGTGCCAGCAGTTACTCCCCCTCTAGCGGGGCAGGGTTCTTC.

The rearrangement links TRBV5-6 to TRBJ2-3; 11 bases map to TRBD2. This CDR3 has 15 amino acids. Germline V gives CDR1 SGHDT, CDR2 YYEEEE. J gave up 4 bases and V 4 bases, and 5 bases lay outside the gene matches. Here the CDR3 DNA reads TGTGCCAGCAGCCTAGCGGGAGGAAGCGCAGATACGCAGTATTTT. This sequence encodes CASSLAGGSADTQYF.